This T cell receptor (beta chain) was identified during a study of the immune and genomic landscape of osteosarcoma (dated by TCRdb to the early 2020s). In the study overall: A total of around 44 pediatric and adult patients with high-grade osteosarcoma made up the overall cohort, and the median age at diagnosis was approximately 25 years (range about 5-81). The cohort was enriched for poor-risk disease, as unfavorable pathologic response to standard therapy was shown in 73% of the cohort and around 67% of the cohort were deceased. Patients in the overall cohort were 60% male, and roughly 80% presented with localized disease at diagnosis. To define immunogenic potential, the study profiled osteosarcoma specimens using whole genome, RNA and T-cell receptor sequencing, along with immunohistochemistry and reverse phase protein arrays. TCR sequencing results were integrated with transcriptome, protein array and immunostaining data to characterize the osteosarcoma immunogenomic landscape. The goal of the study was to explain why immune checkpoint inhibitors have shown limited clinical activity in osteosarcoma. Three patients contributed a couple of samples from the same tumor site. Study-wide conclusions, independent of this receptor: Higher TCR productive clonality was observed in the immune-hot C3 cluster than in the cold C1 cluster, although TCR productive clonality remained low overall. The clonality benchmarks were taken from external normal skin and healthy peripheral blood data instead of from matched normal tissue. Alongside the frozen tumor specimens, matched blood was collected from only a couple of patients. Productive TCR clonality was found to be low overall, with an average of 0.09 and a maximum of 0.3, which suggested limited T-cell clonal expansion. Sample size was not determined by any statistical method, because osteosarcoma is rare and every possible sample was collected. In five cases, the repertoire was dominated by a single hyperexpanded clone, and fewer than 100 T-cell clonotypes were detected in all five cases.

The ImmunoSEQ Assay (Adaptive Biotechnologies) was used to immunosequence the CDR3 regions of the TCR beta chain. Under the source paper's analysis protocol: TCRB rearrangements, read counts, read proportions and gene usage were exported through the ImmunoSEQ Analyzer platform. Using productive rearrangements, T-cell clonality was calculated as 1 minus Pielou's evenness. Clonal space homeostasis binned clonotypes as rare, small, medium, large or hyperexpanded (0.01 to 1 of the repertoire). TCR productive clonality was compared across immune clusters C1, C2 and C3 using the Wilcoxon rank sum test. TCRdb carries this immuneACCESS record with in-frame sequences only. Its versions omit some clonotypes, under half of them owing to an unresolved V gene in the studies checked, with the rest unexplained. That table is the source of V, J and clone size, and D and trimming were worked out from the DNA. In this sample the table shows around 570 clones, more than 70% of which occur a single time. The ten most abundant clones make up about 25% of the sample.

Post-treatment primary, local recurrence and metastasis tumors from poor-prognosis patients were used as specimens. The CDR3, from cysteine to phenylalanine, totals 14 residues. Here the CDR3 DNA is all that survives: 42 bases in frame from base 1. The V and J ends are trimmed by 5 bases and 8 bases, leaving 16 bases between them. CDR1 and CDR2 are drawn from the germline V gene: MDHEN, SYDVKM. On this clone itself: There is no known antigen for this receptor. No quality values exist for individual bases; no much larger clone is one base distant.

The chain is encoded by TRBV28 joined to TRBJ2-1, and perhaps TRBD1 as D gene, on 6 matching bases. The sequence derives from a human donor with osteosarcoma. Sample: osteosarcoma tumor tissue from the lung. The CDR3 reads CASSLQGSLDEQFF. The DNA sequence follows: TGTGCCAGCAGTCTACAGGGATCTCTGGATGAGCAGTTCTTC.